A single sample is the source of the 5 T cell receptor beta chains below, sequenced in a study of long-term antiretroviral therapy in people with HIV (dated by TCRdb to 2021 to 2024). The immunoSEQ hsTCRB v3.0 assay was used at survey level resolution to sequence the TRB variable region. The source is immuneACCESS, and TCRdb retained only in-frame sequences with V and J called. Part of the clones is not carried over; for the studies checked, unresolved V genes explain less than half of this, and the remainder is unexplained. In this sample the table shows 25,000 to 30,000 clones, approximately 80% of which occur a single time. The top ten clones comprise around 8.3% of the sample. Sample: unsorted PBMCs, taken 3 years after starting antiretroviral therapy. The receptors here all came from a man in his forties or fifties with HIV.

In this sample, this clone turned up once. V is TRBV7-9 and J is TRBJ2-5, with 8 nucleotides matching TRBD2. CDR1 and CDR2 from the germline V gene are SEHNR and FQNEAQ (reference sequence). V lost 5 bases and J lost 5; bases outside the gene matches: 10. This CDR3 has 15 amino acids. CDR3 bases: TGTGCCAGCAGCAAGGCGACGGGAGGGGCGGAGACCCAGTACTTC. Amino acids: CASSKATGGAETQYF.

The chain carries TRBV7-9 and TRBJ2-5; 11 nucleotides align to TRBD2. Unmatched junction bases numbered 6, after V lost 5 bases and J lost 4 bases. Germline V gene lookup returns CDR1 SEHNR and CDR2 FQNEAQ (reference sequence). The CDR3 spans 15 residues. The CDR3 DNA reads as TGTGCCAGCAGCCCATCCGGGACTAGCGGAGAGACCCAGTACTTC. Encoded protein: CASSPSGTSGETQYF.

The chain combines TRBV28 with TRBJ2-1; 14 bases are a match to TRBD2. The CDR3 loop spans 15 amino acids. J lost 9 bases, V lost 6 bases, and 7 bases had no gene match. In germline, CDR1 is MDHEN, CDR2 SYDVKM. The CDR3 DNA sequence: TGTGCCAGCAGGATCGGGACTAGCGGGAGTATTGAGCAGTTCTTC. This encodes CASRIGTSGSIEQFF.

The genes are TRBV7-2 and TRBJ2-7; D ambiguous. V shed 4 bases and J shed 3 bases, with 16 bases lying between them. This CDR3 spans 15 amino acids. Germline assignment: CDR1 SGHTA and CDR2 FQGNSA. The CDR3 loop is CASSSSWADHYEQYF. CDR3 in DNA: TGTGCCAGCAGCTCATCGTGGGCGGACCACTACGAGCAGTACTTC.

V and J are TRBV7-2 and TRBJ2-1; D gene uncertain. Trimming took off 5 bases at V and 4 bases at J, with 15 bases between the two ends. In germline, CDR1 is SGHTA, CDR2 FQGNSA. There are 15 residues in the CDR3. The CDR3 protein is CASSPSAAYYNEQFF. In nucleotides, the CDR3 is TGTGCCAGCAGCCCCAGCGCGGCTTATTACAATGAGCAGTTCTTC.